This T cell receptor beta chain is drawn from a study of shared clonotypes between healthy human individuals. Clones were sequenced by immunoSEQ multiplex PCR, and TCRdb holds only the in-frame ones, with some missing. The sample records about 1 million clones, about three quarters being singletons. The sequence came from a young man in good health. Sequencing was performed on memory CD4+ T cells sorted from blood. Subset noted: CD45RA-negative fraction.

The DNA of the CDR3 is TGCAGCGTTGATAGACAGAAGGGCTACACCTTC. This gives the protein CSVDRQKGYTF. The chain links TRBV29-1 to TRBJ1-2; D is possibly TRBD1 (5 bases). CDR1 SQVTM and CDR2 ANQGSEA come from the germline V gene. The CDR3 has 11 amino acids. V was clipped by 3 bases and J by 8 bases, with 10 bases between them.